The T cell receptor (beta chain) under discussion was sequenced for a study of control samples from healthy donors and cancer patients. Assay: immunoSEQ multiplex PCR; the TCRdb copy retains only in-frame clones and omits some. Among nearly 55,000 clones listed, 95% to 96% were seen once. The V and J ends lost 5 bases and 2 bases, in that order; junction bases with no gene match: 2. Germline V gene sequence: CDR1 SEHNR, CDR2 FQNEAQ (reference sequence). The CDR3 runs to 15 residues. The chain joins TRBV7-9 to TRBJ2-1; 11 positions agree with TRBD1. This clonotype was obtained from a woman aged 25 to 39 in good health. Sequencing used blood. The CDR3 sequence is CASSRTGGAYNEQFF. The CDR3 DNA reads TGTGCCAGCAGCCGGACAGGGGGCGCCTACAATGAGCAGTTCTTC. Variable domain in full (rest from reference TRBV7-9 and TRBJ2-1): DTGVSQNPRHKITKRGQNVTFRCDPISEHNRLYWYRQTLGQGPEFLTYFQNEAQLEKSRLLSDRFSAERPKGSFSTLEIQRTEQGDSAMYLCASSRTGGAYNEQFFGPGTRLTVL.